The rows below give T cell receptor beta chains drawn from one sample of a study of T cells in Graves' hyperthyroidism and ophthalmopathy. TCRdb processed the multiplex PCR reads anew with MiXCR; each CDR3 protein has one entry. The repertoire has hundreds of thousands of distinct CDR3 sequences, about a sixth of them found once; the top ten carry around 55%. Sequencing was done on a sample of blood. The receptors originated from a woman in her sixties or seventies with Graves' ophthalmopathy. Both conserved end residues are part of each CDR3.

v_gene: TRBV4-2
j_gene: TRBJ2-3
CDR3aa: CASSQSGLAGSSTDTQYF

v_gene: TRBV19
j_gene: TRBJ2-6
CDR3aa: CASSIITAGANVLTF

v_gene: TRBV7-2
j_gene: TRBJ1-5
CDR3aa: CASSLGGGTYQPQHF

v_gene: TRBV4-3
j_gene: TRBJ2-2
CDR3aa: CASSLGGDGVKIGELFF

v_gene: TRBV6-6
j_gene: TRBJ1-5
CDR3aa: CASSYSSGGNQPQHF

v_gene: TRBV10-2
j_gene: TRBJ1-6
CDR3aa: CASRTGWGNSPLHF

v_gene: TRBV11-2
j_gene: TRBJ1-2
CDR3aa: CASSGPSGYYGYTF

v_gene: TRBV5-1
j_gene: TRBJ1-2
CDR3aa: CASSWDPNYGYTF

v_gene: TRBV3-1
j_gene: TRBJ2-7
CDR3aa: CASSQGGEQYF

v_gene: TRBV5-8
j_gene: TRBJ2-7
CDR3aa: CASSRGTGNYEQYF

v_gene: TRBV28
j_gene: TRBJ2-3
CDR3aa: CASSRQGRTTDTQYF

v_gene: TRBV12-3/TRBV12-4
j_gene: TRBJ2-1
CDR3aa: CASSFRRYNEQFF

v_gene: TRBV6-2/TRBV6-3
j_gene: TRBJ2-7
CDR3aa: CASSYFVFQGSSPTYEQYF

v_gene: TRBV6-2/TRBV6-3
j_gene: TRBJ1-2
CDR3aa: CASNSGVNYGYTF

v_gene: TRBV12-5
j_gene: TRBJ2-3
CDR3aa: CASGPNGLAGGSSTDTQYF

v_gene: TRBV2
j_gene: TRBJ1-1
CDR3aa: CASSESRGASTEAFF

v_gene: TRBV2
j_gene: TRBJ2-1
CDR3aa: CASSEARTSGSEQFF

v_gene: TRBV7-3
j_gene: TRBJ2-3
CDR3aa: CASSLTSGNVDTQYF

v_gene: TRBV18
j_gene: TRBJ2-2
CDR3aa: CASSPPGQFSNTGELFF

v_gene: TRBV10-3
j_gene: TRBJ1-2
CDR3aa: CAITGQPNYDGYTF

v_gene: TRBV4-1
j_gene: TRBJ2-5
CDR3aa: CASSRRGANRDSQETQYF

v_gene: TRBV5-4
j_gene: TRBJ1-6
CDR3aa: CASSWSSGSYNSPLHF

v_gene: TRBV14
j_gene: TRBJ2-1
CDR3aa: CASSQRLAGNNEQFF

v_gene: TRBV7-2
j_gene: TRBJ2-7
CDR3aa: CASRRDGQEQYF

v_gene: TRBV19
j_gene: TRBJ2-7
CDR3aa: CASSRGQGDLAHEQYF

v_gene: TRBV7-9
j_gene: TRBJ2-7
CDR3aa: CASSLIDRYEQYF

v_gene: TRBV4-3
j_gene: TRBJ1-1
CDR3aa: CASSQDFLGTGAFF

v_gene: TRBV24-1
j_gene: TRBJ2-1
CDR3aa: CATSDSSGRAFSYNEQFF

v_gene: TRBV6-2/TRBV6-3
j_gene: TRBJ2-1
CDR3aa: CASSRGTRLGEQFF

v_gene: TRBV20-1
j_gene: TRBJ2-1
CDR3aa: CSAQRGRGYNEQFF

v_gene: TRBV14
j_gene: TRBJ2-2
CDR3aa: CASSQTGYTGELFF

v_gene: TRBV28
j_gene: TRBJ2-7
CDR3aa: CASSLNIGLEQYF

v_gene: TRBV20-1
j_gene: TRBJ1-2
CDR3aa: CSAREGQINYGYTF

v_gene: TRBV20-1
j_gene: TRBJ1-3
CDR3aa: CSASDRIGNTIYF

v_gene: TRBV20-1
j_gene: TRBJ2-2
CDR3aa: CSARPTGLANTGELFF

v_gene: TRBV5-1
j_gene: TRBJ2-7
CDR3aa: CASSSYGSYEQYF

v_gene: TRBV9
j_gene: TRBJ1-2
CDR3aa: CASSVAPSGQGHYGYTF

v_gene: TRBV10-3
j_gene: TRBJ2-2
CDR3aa: CAITSSGRGTGELFF

v_gene: TRBV18
j_gene: TRBJ2-1
CDR3aa: CASSVSGRNEQFF

v_gene: TRBV20-1
j_gene: TRBJ1-5
CDR3aa: CSAQSGDQPQHF

v_gene: TRBV20-1
j_gene: TRBJ2-7
CDR3aa: CSAPPWTSSYKEQYF

v_gene: TRBV7-2
j_gene: TRBJ1-1
CDR3aa: CASSLYVTGRMNTEAFF

v_gene: TRBV2
j_gene: TRBJ1-5
CDR3aa: CASSEDRGQQPQHF

v_gene: TRBV5-6
j_gene: TRBJ2-1
CDR3aa: CASSLFGTGAYNEQFF

v_gene: TRBV12-3/TRBV12-4
j_gene: TRBJ2-3
CDR3aa: CASSLGVRDTQYF

v_gene: TRBV6-1
j_gene: TRBJ2-3
CDR3aa: CASNLPGSDTQYF

v_gene: TRBV6-1
j_gene: TRBJ2-1
CDR3aa: CASSPRTTAYNEQFF

v_gene: TRBV9
j_gene: TRBJ2-1
CDR3aa: CASSVGASGSNEQFF

v_gene: TRBV20-1
j_gene: TRBJ2-1
CDR3aa: CSARLDHEQFF

v_gene: TRBV6-1
j_gene: TRBJ2-3
CDR3aa: CASSYNRGSTDTQYF

v_gene: TRBV6-1
j_gene: TRBJ2-3
CDR3aa: CASSEAPPDRGPDTQYF

v_gene: TRBV5-1
j_gene: TRBJ1-3
CDR3aa: CASSSSYSSGNTIYF

v_gene: TRBV4-3
j_gene: TRBJ1-2
CDR3aa: CASSQAIQGGYTF

v_gene: TRBV7-8
j_gene: TRBJ2-7
CDR3aa: CASSGGRFSYEQYF

v_gene: TRBV20-1
j_gene: TRBJ2-5
CDR3aa: CSARTSTGLETQYF